A selection of T cell receptor beta chains follows, all from one sample in a study of blood T cells in healthy people across ages. TCRdb redid the calling of the 5' RACE reads with MiXCR, one entry per CDR3 protein. Here the sample spans about 680,000 distinct CDR3 sequences, around 48% being singletons. Sequencing was performed on blood. The receptors come from a woman in her fifties or sixties in good health. Both conserved end residues are part of each CDR3. D genes are given only for firm matches. Some rows mark clone size as missing; the rest say once, few, many or name a class of expanded clone.

v_gene: TRBV27; abundance: NA; d_gene: NA; j_gene: TRBJ2-7; CDR3nt: TGTGCCAGCAGTCCCGACGGGTCCTCCTACGAGCAGTACTTC; CDR3aa: CASSPDGSSYEQYF
v_gene: TRBV4-1; abundance: medium-sized; d_gene: NA; j_gene: TRBJ1-1; CDR3nt: TGCGCCAGCAGCCAAGTTACAAACAGGGAGGGAACTGAAGCTTTCTTT; CDR3aa: CASSQVTNREGTEAFF
v_gene: TRBV29-1; abundance: NA; d_gene: TRBD2; j_gene: TRBJ2-3; CDR3nt: TGCAGCGTCCAGAGCGGGGGGAGGAGCACAGATACGCAGTATTTT; CDR3aa: CSVQSGGRSTDTQYF
v_gene: TRBV21-1; abundance: few; d_gene: NA; j_gene: TRBJ2-3; CDR3nt: TGTGCCAGCAGCAAAGCGAGGAGGCGGACAGACACAGATACGCAGTATTTT; CDR3aa: CASSKARRRTDTDTQYF
v_gene: TRBV15; abundance: NA; d_gene: NA; j_gene: TRBJ1-6; CDR3nt: TGCGCCACCAGCAGAGATGAGGCTTTCCTCCACTTT; CDR3aa: CATSRDEAFLHF
v_gene: TRBV29-1; abundance: NA; d_gene: NA; j_gene: TRBJ2-3; CDR3nt: TGCAGCGTTGCGAGGGGGGCCGGGACAGATACGCAGTATTTT; CDR3aa: CSVARGAGTDTQYF
v_gene: TRBV30; abundance: NA; d_gene: NA; j_gene: TRBJ2-5; CDR3nt: TGTGCCTGGAGTGGTTTGGAGACCCAGTACTTC; CDR3aa: CAWSGLETQYF
v_gene: TRBV20-1; abundance: NA; d_gene: NA; j_gene: TRBJ1-5; CDR3nt: TGCAGTGCTGAACCTGCTTGGGGGGATACAGTTCCGCAGCATTTT; CDR3aa: CSAEPAWGDTVPQHF
v_gene: TRBV28; abundance: NA; d_gene: NA; j_gene: TRBJ1-1; CDR3nt: TGTGCCAGCAGACCCACAGGGATGGCTGAAGCTTTCTTT; CDR3aa: CASRPTGMAEAFF
v_gene: TRBV15; abundance: once; d_gene: TRBD1; j_gene: TRBJ1-1; CDR3nt: TGTGCCACCAGCAGAGGCCACAGGGGAGTGAACACTGAAGCTTTCTTT; CDR3aa: CATSRGHRGVNTEAFF
v_gene: TRBV14; abundance: NA; d_gene: NA; j_gene: TRBJ2-7; CDR3nt: TGTGCCAGCAGCTATCTTTCTGGGGCGGGAAAAGACTACGAGCAGTACTTC; CDR3aa: CASSYLSGAGKDYEQYF
v_gene: TRBV11-2; abundance: NA; d_gene: NA; j_gene: TRBJ1-2; CDR3nt: TGTGCCAGCAGCTTAGTATTGGGCTATGGCTACACCTTC; CDR3aa: CASSLVLGYGYTF
v_gene: TRBV5-1; abundance: NA; d_gene: TRBD1; j_gene: TRBJ1-1; CDR3nt: TGCGCCAGCAGCATTACAGGGGCTGAAGCTTTCTTT; CDR3aa: CASSITGAEAFF
v_gene: TRBV7-2; abundance: NA; d_gene: NA; j_gene: TRBJ1-6; CDR3nt: TGTGCCAGCAGCTTAGGTATGGGGCAGGCGCCATCACCCCTCCACTTT; CDR3aa: CASSLGMGQAPSPLHF
v_gene: TRBV28; abundance: NA; d_gene: TRBD1; j_gene: TRBJ2-3; CDR3nt: TGTGCCAGCAGTTTTTTTCAGGGGGTACGCACAGATACGCAGTATTTT; CDR3aa: CASSFFQGVRTDTQYF
v_gene: TRBV27; abundance: few; d_gene: NA; j_gene: TRBJ1-2; CDR3nt: TGTGCCAGCGCTACGTGGGGGGGAGGTAACTATGGCTACACCTTC; CDR3aa: CASATWGGGNYGYTF
v_gene: TRBV12-3/TRBV12-4; abundance: few; d_gene: NA; j_gene: TRBJ1-5; CDR3nt: TGTGCCAGCAGCAAAGAGGAGAGGGGCAATCAGCCCCAGCATTTT; CDR3aa: CASSKEERGNQPQHF
v_gene: TRBV5-1; abundance: NA; d_gene: NA; j_gene: TRBJ2-7; CDR3nt: TGCGCCAGCAGCTTGGGAGGGTCAACCTACAATGAGCAGTACTTC; CDR3aa: CASSLGGSTYNEQYF
v_gene: TRBV25-1; abundance: NA; d_gene: NA; j_gene: TRBJ1-2; CDR3nt: TGTGCCAGCAGTGAGGTCCGGGGGGCGCGGGGCTACACCTTC; CDR3aa: CASSEVRGARGYTF
v_gene: TRBV7-6; abundance: few; d_gene: TRBD1; j_gene: TRBJ2-7; CDR3nt: TGTGCCAGCAGCTTGTTGCCGGGACAGGGGGCCTACGAGCAGTACTTC; CDR3aa: CASSLLPGQGAYEQYF
v_gene: TRBV5-1; abundance: many; d_gene: TRBD2; j_gene: TRBJ2-5; CDR3nt: TGCGCCAGCAGCTCGGGACTAGCGGGGGGTAGAGAGACCCAGTACTTC; CDR3aa: CASSSGLAGGRETQYF
v_gene: TRBV28; abundance: NA; d_gene: TRBD2; j_gene: TRBJ2-3; CDR3nt: TGTGCCAGCAGTTTGATCTCCGGGCCCGGGAGGACGCAGTATTTT; CDR3aa: CASSLISGPGRTQYF
v_gene: TRBV5-1; abundance: NA; d_gene: TRBD1; j_gene: TRBJ2-1; CDR3nt: TGCGCCAGCACCCCCGGGACAGGGTCTATTCTTCAGCAGTTCTTC; CDR3aa: CASTPGTGSILQQFF
v_gene: TRBV6-2/TRBV6-3; abundance: NA; d_gene: NA; j_gene: TRBJ2-7; CDR3nt: TGTGCCAGCAGTTACTTGGACCTAGGGGACGAGCAGTACTTC; CDR3aa: CASSYLDLGDEQYF
v_gene: TRBV28; abundance: NA; d_gene: TRBD1; j_gene: TRBJ2-7; CDR3nt: TGTGCCAGCCGGTTGACAGGGATCTACGAGCAGTACTTC; CDR3aa: CASRLTGIYEQYF